A single sample is the source of the 20 T cell receptor beta chains below, sequenced in a study of shared clonotypes between healthy human individuals. Sequencing used immunoSEQ multiplex PCR; TCRdb keeps in-frame clones, though not all of them. Of some 1,100,000 clones listed, around three quarters are singletons. Material: memory CD4+ T cells from PBMCs. Subset defined: CD45RA-negative fraction. These TCRs come from a man between 18 and 35 years old in good health. Some clones in this sample may be carry-over from other donors' samples.

This clone was seen only a few times. This chain connects TRBV28 to TRBJ1-5, with 11 bases identical to TRBD1. Trimming took 3 bases from V and 0 from J; bases not matched to a gene: 4. Germline lookup yields CDR1 MDHEN and CDR2 SYDVKM. This CDR3 spans 17 amino acids. CDR3 nucleotide sequence: TGTGCCAGCAGTTTGTGGGGACAGGGGGTTAGCAATCAGCCCCAGCATTTT. It specifies CASSLWGQGVSNQPQHF.

A single count supports this clone. The chain links TRBV7-3 to TRBJ1-2; possible D gene TRBD1, 6 bases. The V end lost 5 bases, the J end lost 0 bases, and 13 bases lay between the germline ends. Germline V gene sequence: CDR1 SGHTA, CDR2 FQGTGA. The length of the CDR3 is 15 residues. CDR3 DNA: TGTGCCAGCAGCCCCGTGGGGGCTCCTAACTATGGCTACACCTTC. This codes for CASSPVGAPNYGYTF.

This clone was detected only a few times. The chain has TRBV11-2 and TRBJ2-3, with D maybe TRBD2 (6 bases). The CDR3 covers 18 residues. Trimming cost V 5 bases and J 3 bases, with 24 bases left between them. Germline V lookup: CDR1 SGHAT, CDR2 FQNNGV. The DNA for the CDR3 is TGTGCCAGCAGCGGCTACCGCCAAAAGGGGACTTCTACAGATACGCAGTATTTT. Protein product: CASSGYRQKGTSTDTQYF.

The rearrangement links TRBV6-5 to TRBJ2-3, with 11 bases identical to TRBD2. The length of the CDR3 is 15 residues. V shed 7 bases, J shed 6 bases, and the junction held 9 bases outside the gene matches. Germline CDR1 and CDR2: MNHEY and SVGAGI. The CDR3 DNA reads as TGTGCCAGCACAAGGACTAGCGGGCGAACGGATACGCAGTATTTT. Translation gives CASTRTSGRTDTQYF.

The rearrangement joins TRBV14 to TRBJ2-5; D is unresolved. V was clipped by 1 base and J by 7 bases, with 7 bases between them. The CDR3 length is 12 residues. Germline CDR1 SGHDN, CDR2 FVKESK. CDR3 sequence reads: CASSQVGWTQYF. CDR3 DNA sequence: TGTGCCAGCAGCCAAGTCGGGTGGACCCAGTACTTC. Supplemented by reference TRBV14 and TRBJ2-5, the full variable domain reads EAGVTQFPSHSVIEKGQTVTLRCDPISGHDNLYWYRRVMGKEIKFLLHFVKESKQDESGMPNNRFLAERTGGTYSTLKVQPAELEDSGVYFCASSQVGWTQYFGPGTRLLVL.

To note about this clone: This sequence may be a read error, since a much larger clone differs from it by one base. This sample includes further DNA sequences coding for the same CDR3. The rearrangement uses TRBV7-3 and TRBJ2-2; D unresolved. This CDR3 region has 12 residues. V was clipped by 5 bases and J by 1 base, with 2 bases between them. The germline gives CDR1 SGHTA, CDR2 FQGTGA. The CDR3 coding sequence is TGTGCCAGCAGCCTGAACACCGGGGAGCTGTTTTTT. This sequence encodes CASSLNTGELFF.

The rearrangement uses TRBV20-1 and TRBJ2-5; possibly TRBD2 for D (6 bases). V gave up 5 bases and J gave up 5 bases, with 9 bases separating them. The CDR3 length is 11 residues. Germline CDR1 is DFQATT and CDR2 is SNEGSKA (reference sequence). CDR3 in DNA: TGCAGTGCTGGGGGGAGCGAGACCCAGTACTTC. It translates to CSAGGSETQYF.

V is TRBV7-9 and J is TRBJ1-2; D unclear. This CDR3 has 15 amino acids. V was clipped by 1 base and J by 8 bases, with 17 bases between them. CDR1 and CDR2 from the germline V gene are SEHNR and FQNEAQ (reference sequence). This chain's CDR3 is CASSLVSVGLYGYTF. CDR3 DNA sequence: TGTGCCAGCAGCTTAGTCTCTGTAGGTTTGTACGGCTACACCTTC. Full variable domain (rest looked up from reference TRBV7-9 and TRBJ1-2): DTGVSQNPRHKITKRGQNVTFRCDPISEHNRLYWYRQTLGQGPEFLTYFQNEAQLEKSRLLSDRFSAERPKGSFSTLEIQRTEQGDSAMYLCASSLVSVGLYGYTFGSGTRLTVV.

This chain uses TRBV5-1 with TRBJ2-3, with 15 positions matching TRBD2. Unmatched junction bases numbered 6, after V lost 4 bases and J lost 3 bases. This CDR3 region has 17 residues. The germline CDR1 and CDR2 sequences are SGHRS and YFSETQ. The CDR3 region is CASSPGLAGGTTDTQYF. DNA for the CDR3: TGCGCCAGCAGCCCGGGACTAGCGGGGGGAACGACAGATACGCAGTATTTT.

V usage is TRBV9 and J usage is TRBJ2-5, with D possibly TRBD1 on 6 matching bases. The CDR3 spans 16 residues. Germline V gene lookup returns CDR1 SGDLS and CDR2 YYNGEE. V lost 1 base, J lost 2 bases, and 15 bases lay in between. The CDR3 region is CASSVRQDLRQETQYF. The CDR3 DNA reads as TGTGCCAGCAGCGTAAGACAGGATCTTCGACAAGAGACCCAGTACTTC.

This chain joins TRBV5-1 and TRBJ2-1; a weak D match, TRBD2 (6 bases). V was pared by 4 bases and J by 8 bases, with 16 bases between. In germline, CDR1 is SGHRS, CDR2 YFSETQ. This CDR3 has 14 residues. The CDR3 DNA is TGCGCCAGCAGCCCGGGGACCGGGGGTGATGAGCAGTTCTTC. This codes for CASSPGTGGDEQFF.

The V and J genes are TRBV7-9 and TRBJ1-3; 7 nucleotides align to TRBD1. V shed 4 bases and J 0 bases; nucleotides not matched to a gene: 3. CDR1 is SEHNR and CDR2 is FQNEAQ in the germline V gene (reference sequence). The CDR3 contains 15 residues. In DNA, the CDR3 is TGTGCCAGCAGCTGGGGGACAGTCTCTGGAAACACCATATATTTT. It is translated as CASSWGTVSGNTIYF.

J is TRBJ1-5 and V is TRBV6-1, with a tentative D call TRBD1 (5 bases). V was trimmed by 2 bases and J by 7 bases, leaving 12 bases between them. There are 14 residues in the CDR3. Germline V gene lookup returns CDR1 MNHNS and CDR2 SASEGT. Here the CDR3 DNA reads TGTGCCAGCAGTGAATGGCCAGGGCGCCAGCCCCAGCATTTT. It translates to CASSEWPGRQPQHF.

J is TRBJ2-3 and V is TRBV6-6, with 10 positions matching TRBD2. The V segment lost 4 bases and the J segment 2 bases; nucleotides outside the gene matches: 3. From germline, CDR1 is MNHNY and CDR2 SVGAGI (reference sequence). The CDR3 is made up of 15 amino acids. The CDR3 sequence: CASSFGLAATDTQYF. The CDR3 region has the DNA TGTGCCAGCAGTTTTGGACTAGCGGCCACAGATACGCAGTATTTT.

Only one count was recorded for this clone. The V and J genes are TRBV19 and TRBJ1-2; TRBD1 aligns across 7 bases. There are 17 residues in the CDR3. The germline CDR1 and CDR2 sequences are LNHDA and SQIVND (reference sequence). Trimming cost V 5 bases and J 5 bases; bases outside gene matches: 17. CDR3 DNA: TGTGCCAGTAGTGCCAACCCAGGACAGGTCAGCGGGTATGGCTACACCTTC. Amino acids: CASSANPGQVSGYGYTF.

This sequence joins TRBV15 and TRBJ2-2; the match to TRBD2 covers 8 bases. The V and J ends lost 5 bases and 5 bases, in that order; junction bases with no gene match: 7. The CDR3 spans 15 residues. CDR1 LNHNV and CDR2 YYDKDF come from the germline V gene (reference sequence). The CDR3 bases are TGTGCCACCAGCCGTAGCGGGATCCGGACCGGGGAGCTGTTTTTT. It is translated as CATSRSGIRTGELFF.

This chain links TRBV6-5 with TRBJ1-2, with 10 bases that match TRBD1. With 0 bases clipped from V and 4 bases from J, the junction kept 2 bases outside the gene matches. The CDR3 has 15 amino acids. Per the germline V gene, CDR1 is MNHEY and CDR2 is SVGAGI. As DNA, the CDR3 is TGTGCCAGCAGTTACTCGACAGGGGGCGGCTATGGCTACACCTTC. Its protein product is CASSYSTGGGYGYTF.

The chain combines TRBV5-1 with TRBJ1-4; the D gene is possibly TRBD1 (6 bases). The length of the CDR3 is 15 residues. With 5 bases removed from V and 7 bases from J, the gap between germline ends came to 18 bases. Germline lookup yields CDR1 SGHRS and CDR2 YFSETQ. The CDR3: CASSSSGTWGEKLFF. The CDR3 nucleotides are TGCGCCAGCAGTTCCTCCGGGACATGGGGTGAAAAACTGTTTTTT.

DNA of the CDR3: TGTGCCAGCAGCTTAGCGGCTAGTCGGACCCACGGGGAGCTGTTTTTT. It encodes CASSLAASRTHGELFF. The chain is built from TRBV11-2 and TRBJ2-2; D remains ambiguous. The ends were cut back, 1 base at V and 7 bases at J, with 16 bases in the middle. The CDR3 totals 16 residues. Germline CDR1 reads SGHAT; CDR2 reads FQNNGV.

As regards this clone: Additional DNA sequences in this sample encode the identical CDR3. The gene calls are TRBV28 and TRBJ1-2; no clear D gene. The germline V gene has CDR1 MDHEN and CDR2 SYDVKM. V was clipped by 2 bases and J by 5 bases, with 6 bases between them. There are 12 residues in the CDR3. This CDR3 reads CASSLREYGYTF. The CDR3 bases are TGTGCCAGCAGTTTAAGGGAGTATGGCTACACCTTC.